Listed below are T cell receptor beta chains from one sample, sequenced in a study of technical replicates of blood from a few donors. TCRdb's copy holds only in-frame clones and misses some; the assay was immunoSEQ multiplex PCR. The sample lists some 85,000 clones; approximately 94% were seen once. Sequencing used T cells isolated from PBMCs. The receptor source for this set is a human donor in good health. CDR3s include the opening cysteine and the closing phenylalanine or tryptophan. D genes are given only for firm matches. Rows may omit the clone size; those that give it use once, few, many or a size class.

v_gene: TRBV27; abundance: NA; j_gene: TRBJ1-4; d_gene: TRBD1; CDR3aa: CASRDTGGLNEKLFF; CDR3nt: TGTGCCAGCAGAGATACAGGGGGCTTGAACGAAAAACTGTTTTTT
v_gene: TRBV9; abundance: NA; j_gene: TRBJ2-7; d_gene: TRBD2; CDR3aa: CASSRDYSYEQYF; CDR3nt: TGTGCCAGCAGCAGGGACTATTCCTACGAGCAGTACTTC
v_gene: TRBV7-9; abundance: NA; j_gene: TRBJ2-5; d_gene: TRBD2; CDR3aa: CASSSHSGRETQYF; CDR3nt: TGTGCCAGCAGCTCCCATAGCGGGAGGGAGACCCAGTACTTC
v_gene: TRBV6-1; abundance: NA; j_gene: TRBJ1-4; d_gene: NA; CDR3aa: CASSEAGDEKLFF; CDR3nt: TGTGCCAGCAGTGAAGCCGGGGATGAAAAACTGTTTTTT
v_gene: TRBV5-6; abundance: NA; j_gene: TRBJ2-7; d_gene: NA; CDR3aa: CASSSSYYEQYF; CDR3nt: TGTGCCAGCAGCTCGTCGTACTACGAGCAGTACTTC
v_gene: TRBV19; abundance: NA; j_gene: TRBJ1-2; d_gene: NA; CDR3aa: CASSITEGRQTNYGYTF; CDR3nt: TGTGCCAGTAGTATTACAGAAGGTCGACAAACTAACTATGGCTACACCTTC
v_gene: TRBV15; abundance: NA; j_gene: TRBJ2-7; d_gene: TRBD2; CDR3aa: CATSPGLIYYEQYF; CDR3nt: TGTGCCACCAGCCCGGGACTAATATATTACGAGCAGTACTTC
v_gene: TRBV25-1; abundance: NA; j_gene: TRBJ2-2; d_gene: TRBD2; CDR3aa: CASSESGGPGELFF; CDR3nt: TGTGCCAGCAGTGAATCGGGAGGGCCCGGGGAGCTGTTTTTT
v_gene: TRBV2; abundance: NA; j_gene: TRBJ1-3; d_gene: NA; CDR3aa: CASSEPVDTIYF; CDR3nt: TGTGCCAGCAGTGAGCCGGTAGACACCATATATTTT
v_gene: TRBV2; abundance: NA; j_gene: TRBJ2-7; d_gene: TRBD2; CDR3aa: CASSEGTSDHEQYF; CDR3nt: TGTGCCAGCAGTGAAGGGACTAGCGACCACGAGCAGTACTTC
v_gene: TRBV11-2; abundance: few; j_gene: TRBJ1-4; d_gene: NA; CDR3aa: CASRHSARIGNEKLFF; CDR3nt: TGTGCCAGCAGGCATTCGGCGAGGATTGGCAATGAAAAACTGTTTTTT
v_gene: TRBV11-1; abundance: NA; j_gene: TRBJ2-7; d_gene: TRBD2; CDR3aa: CASSLPPSGSLYEQYF; CDR3nt: TGTGCCAGCAGCTTGCCCCCTAGCGGGAGCCTCTACGAGCAGTACTTC
v_gene: TRBV30; abundance: NA; j_gene: TRBJ2-5; d_gene: NA; CDR3aa: CARLGGKSQETQYF; CDR3nt: TGTGCCCGCCTTGGGGGCAAAAGCCAAGAGACCCAGTACTTC
v_gene: TRBV27; abundance: NA; j_gene: TRBJ1-2; d_gene: TRBD1; CDR3aa: CASSILRGHGYTF; CDR3nt: TGTGCCAGCAGTATACTCAGGGGGCATGGCTACACCTTC
v_gene: TRBV21-1; abundance: NA; j_gene: TRBJ1-5; d_gene: NA; CDR3aa: CASSKGGQGRLLGNQPQHF; CDR3nt: TGTGCCAGCAGCAAAGGTGGTCAGGGAAGGTTATTGGGCAATCAGCCCCAGCATTTT
v_gene: TRBV13; abundance: NA; j_gene: TRBJ2-5; d_gene: TRBD2; CDR3aa: CASSPTSAQETQYF; CDR3nt: TGTGCCAGCAGCCCGACTAGCGCCCAAGAGACCCAGTACTTC